The T cell receptor beta chain described here comes from a study of blood T cell repertoires in COVID-19. Study-level background: Sites across the United States, Italy and Spain contributed samples from acute and convalescent COVID-19. PBMCs, B-cell-depleted T cells, or T cells were the source of the cDNA or gDNA that made up the material.

CDR1 and CDR2 (germline): KGHSH, LQKENI. CDR3 length: 13 residues. Trimming left V 3 bases short and J 7 bases short, with 12 bases between. Under the authors' procedure: By means of reference gene primer amplification, nucleated cell counts were estimated. This table comes from immunoSEQ multiplex PCR, and its TCRdb copy is limited to in-frame clones, with some not included. V and J calls and clone size are copied from that table; D and trimming were computed from the DNA. The data contain under 200,000 clones, about 87% of them seen just once; the ten biggest clones take up 2.5%. Sequencing used peripheral blood. The chain uses TRBV18 and TRBJ1-2; D gene unclear. This clonotype was sampled from a man aged 35-49 years with active or convalescent COVID-19. Here the CDR3 reads CASSPGRRAGYTF. The DNA of the CDR3 is TGTGCCAGCTCACCCGGAAGGAGGGCTGGCTACACCTTC. Drawing the rest from reference TRBV18 and TRBJ1-2, the complete variable domain is NAGVMQNPRHLVRRRGQEARLRCSPMKGHSHVYWYRQLPEEGLKFMVYLQKENIIDESGMPKERFSAEFPKEGPSILRIQQVVRGDSAAYFCASSPGRRAGYTFGSGTRLTVV.